The source of this T cell receptor (beta chain) is a study of blood T cell repertoires in COVID-19. For the study at large: Samples came from the United States, Italy and Spain, spanning acute and convalescent COVID-19.

The V end lost 3 bases, the J end lost 2 bases, and 9 bases lay between the germline ends. CDR1 SGHTA and CDR2 FQGNSA come from the germline V gene. This CDR3 has 14 residues. Enrolled through a virtual design, the participants were between roughly 18 and 90 years of age and came from under 30 US areas. Two negative PCRs, clearance, or symptom resolution characterized the recovered Cohort 3 donors. The method was immunoSEQ multiplex PCR; TCRdb's version includes in-frame clones alone and lacks a portion of them. The sample includes approximately 500,000 clones, approximately 90% of them seen just once.

The chain links TRBV7-2 to TRBJ2-3, with a possible D match to TRBD2 (6 bases). This TCR was recovered from a woman aged 40 to 50 who had recovered from COVID-19. What was sequenced was PBMCs or T cells enriched from blood (not recorded which). The CDR3, as DNA: TGTGCCAGCAGCTTCCGACTAGTCACAGATACGCAGTATTTT. It codes for CASSFRLVTDTQYF.